This TCR beta chain was recorded in a study of technical replicates of blood from a handful of donors. In this sample, this clone turned up once. TCRdb keeps only in-frame clones here, not all; method: immunoSEQ multiplex PCR. The sample yields tens of thousands of clones, 92% seen once. Germline V lookup: CDR1 MNHEY, CDR2 SVGAGI. This CDR3 has 12 amino acids. V shed 8 bases and J shed 6 bases, with 14 bases lying between them. The chain combines TRBV6-5 with TRBJ2-7, with TRBD2 as a possible D gene (5 bases). Sequencing input: T cells isolated from PBMCs. The clonotype was recovered from a human donor in good health. The CDR3 DNA is TGTGCCAGCGGCTCGGAGGTAGCCGAGCAGTACTTC. It specifies CASGSEVAEQYF.